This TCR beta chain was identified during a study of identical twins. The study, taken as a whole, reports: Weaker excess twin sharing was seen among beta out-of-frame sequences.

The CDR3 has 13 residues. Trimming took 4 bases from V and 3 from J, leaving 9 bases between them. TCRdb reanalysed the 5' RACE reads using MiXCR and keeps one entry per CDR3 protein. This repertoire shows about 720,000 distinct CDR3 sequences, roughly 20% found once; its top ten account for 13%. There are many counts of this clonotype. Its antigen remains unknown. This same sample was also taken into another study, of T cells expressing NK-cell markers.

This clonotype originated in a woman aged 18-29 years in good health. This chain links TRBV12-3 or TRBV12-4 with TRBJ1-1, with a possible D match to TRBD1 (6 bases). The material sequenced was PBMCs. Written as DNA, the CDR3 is TGTGCCAGCAGTTCCCAGGGGTACACTGAAGCTTTCTTT. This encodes CASSSQGYTEAFF.